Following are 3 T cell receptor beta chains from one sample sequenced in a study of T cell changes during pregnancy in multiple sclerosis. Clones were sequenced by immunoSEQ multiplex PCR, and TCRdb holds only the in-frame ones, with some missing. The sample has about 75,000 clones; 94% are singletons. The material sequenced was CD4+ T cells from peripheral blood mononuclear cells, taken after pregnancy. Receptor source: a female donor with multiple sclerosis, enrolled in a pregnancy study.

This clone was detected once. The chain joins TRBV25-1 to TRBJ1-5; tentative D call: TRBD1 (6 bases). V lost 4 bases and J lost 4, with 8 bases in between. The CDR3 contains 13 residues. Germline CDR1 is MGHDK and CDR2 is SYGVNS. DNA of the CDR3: TGTGCCAGCAGTGGAACAGGGAATCAGCCCCAGCATTTT. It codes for CASSGTGNQPQHF.

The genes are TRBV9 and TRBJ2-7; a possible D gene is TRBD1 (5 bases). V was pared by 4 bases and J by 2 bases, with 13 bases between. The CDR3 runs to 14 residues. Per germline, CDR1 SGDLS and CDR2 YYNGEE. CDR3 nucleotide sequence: TGTGCCAGCAGCACGACCGACAGAACCTACGAGCAGTACTTC. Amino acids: CASSTTDRTYEQYF.

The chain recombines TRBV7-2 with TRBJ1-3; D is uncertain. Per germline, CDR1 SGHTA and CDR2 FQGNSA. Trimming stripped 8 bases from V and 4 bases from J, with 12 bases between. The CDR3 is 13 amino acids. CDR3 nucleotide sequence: TGTGCCAGCGTTGCGCGGATGGGAAACACCATATATTTT. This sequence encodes CASVARMGNTIYF.